The 10 T cell receptor beta chains below all came from one sample that was sequenced in a study of cytomegalovirus exposure and HLA in healthy donors. With 60 Vbeta and 13 Jbeta primers, the PCR was carried out. Method: immunoSEQ multiplex PCR; TCRdb's copy keeps in-frame clones and lacks some. Among under 300,000 clones listed, around 90% were seen once. The sample was PBMCs. These receptor sequences come from a girl aged 2-15 years in good health and CMV-seronegative.

This clone occurred a few times. The chain is built from TRBV11-2 and TRBJ2-7, with 9 bases matching TRBD2. This CDR3 contains 17 residues. The V gene end was trimmed by 0 bases and the J gene end by 1 base; junction bases not matched to a gene: 7. Germline V gives CDR1 SGHAT, CDR2 FQNNGV. CDR3 nucleotides: TGTGCCAGCAGCTTAGAGGTCCTAGCGGGGCGATCCTACGAGCAGTACTTC. Protein: CASSLEVLAGRSYEQYF.

This clone was recorded once. The rearrangement uses TRBV5-1 and TRBJ2-5; 10 nucleotides align to TRBD2. The last part of the DNA fits TRBJ2-7 better; the J call may be wrong. Germline loops: CDR1 SGHRS, CDR2 YFSETQ. There are 17 residues in the CDR3. CDR3 protein: CASSLAFSTSGTYEQYF. The CDR3 nucleotides read TGCGCCAGCAGCTTGGCCTTTTCCACTAGCGGGACTTACGAGCAGTACTTC.

This chain uses TRBV5-1 with TRBJ2-2; D might be TRBD2 (5 bases). Germline V lookup: CDR1 SGHRS, CDR2 YFSETQ. This CDR3 comprises 15 residues. The ends were cut back, 9 bases at V and 4 bases at J, with 19 bases in the middle. CDR3 nucleotides: TGCGCCACCACACGGGGTGGGAGCGGCACCGGGGAGCTGTTTTTT. This encodes CATTRGGSGTGELFF.

The chain combines TRBV9 with TRBJ2-7; a possible D gene is TRBD2 (5 bases). CDR1 is SGDLS, CDR2 YYNGEE, per germline. This CDR3 region has 14 residues. V was clipped by 4 bases and J by 7 bases, with 18 bases between them. Written as DNA, the CDR3 is TGTGCCAGCAGCCCTCAGGTTTCGTCGGGGGAGCAGTACTTC. It translates to CASSPQVSSGEQYF. Looking up the rest from reference TRBV9 and TRBJ2-7 gives the full variable domain: DSGVTQTPKHLITATGQRVTLRCSPRSGDLSVYWYQQSLDQGLQFLIQYYNGEERAKGNILERFSAQQFPDLHSELNLSSLELGDSALYFCASSPQVSSGEQYFGPGTRLTVT.

V and J are TRBV9 and TRBJ2-7, with 11 bases fitting TRBD1. Per germline, CDR1 SGDLS and CDR2 YYNGEE. Trimming at V came to 2 bases and at J to 5 bases, leaving 3 bases not matched to a gene. This CDR3 is built from 14 residues. This chain's CDR3 is CASSVDRGRDEQYF. In DNA, the CDR3 is TGTGCCAGCAGCGTGGACAGGGGGCGTGACGAGCAGTACTTC.

The chain recombines TRBV30 with TRBJ1-1; D unresolved. The V end lost 0 bases, the J end lost 3 bases, and 11 bases lay between the germline ends. CDR3 length: 14 residues. Looked up from germline, CDR1 is GTSNPN and CDR2 is SVGIG (reference sequence). The CDR3 spells CAWSVPFGDTEAFF. The CDR3 bases are TGTGCCTGGAGTGTACCTTTCGGGGACACTGAAGCTTTCTTT.

The rearrangement joins TRBV7-2 to TRBJ1-3; D is undetermined. Deletions cut 2 bases from V and 4 bases from J, with 9 bases between. Germline values: CDR1 SGHTA, CDR2 FQGNSA. CDR3 length equals 14 residues. The CDR3 DNA sequence: TGTGCCAGCAGCTTACAGGAGGGAGGAAACACCATATATTTT. Translating gives CASSLQEGGNTIYF.

The chain joins TRBV6-5 to TRBJ1-2, with no clear D. The germline gives CDR1 MNHEY, CDR2 SVGAGI. The CDR3 loop spans 12 amino acids. The V and J ends lost 2 bases and 4 bases respectively, with 5 bases between them. CDR3: CASSYPGYGYTF. Here the CDR3 DNA reads TGTGCCAGCAGTTACCCGGGCTATGGCTACACCTTC.

The J gene is TRBJ2-5, the V gene TRBV28; D possibly corresponds to TRBD1 (6 bases). The germline V gene has CDR1 MDHEN and CDR2 SYDVKM. Deletions cut 5 bases from V and 5 bases from J, with 18 bases between. The CDR3 totals 15 residues. The CDR3 sequence: CASSTLSQGSETQYF. CDR3 sequence (DNA): TGTGCCAGCAGTACACTCTCACAGGGTTCTGAGACCCAGTACTTC.

V and J are TRBV2 and TRBJ2-3, with D possibly being TRBD1 (5 bases). The V end was cut by 11 bases, the J end by 1 base, with 22 bases between. CDR1 is SNHLY and CDR2 is FYNNEI in the germline V gene. This CDR3 contains 16 residues. CDR3 loop: CASQPQGSWRTDTQYF. DNA for the CDR3: TGTGCCTCGCAACCCCAGGGTAGTTGGCGCACAGATACGCAGTATTTT.